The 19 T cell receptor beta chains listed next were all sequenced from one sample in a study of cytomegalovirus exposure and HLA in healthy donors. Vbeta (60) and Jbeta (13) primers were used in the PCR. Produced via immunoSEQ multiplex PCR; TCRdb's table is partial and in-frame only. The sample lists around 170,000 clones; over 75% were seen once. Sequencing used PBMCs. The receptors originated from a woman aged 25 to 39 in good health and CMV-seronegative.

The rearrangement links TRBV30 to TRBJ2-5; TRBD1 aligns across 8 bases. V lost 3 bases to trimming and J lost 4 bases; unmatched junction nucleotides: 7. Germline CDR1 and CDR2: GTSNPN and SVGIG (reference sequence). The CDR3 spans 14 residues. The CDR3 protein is CAWSTLTGGETQYF. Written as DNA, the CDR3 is TGTGCCTGGAGCACCTTAACAGGGGGAGAGACCCAGTACTTC.

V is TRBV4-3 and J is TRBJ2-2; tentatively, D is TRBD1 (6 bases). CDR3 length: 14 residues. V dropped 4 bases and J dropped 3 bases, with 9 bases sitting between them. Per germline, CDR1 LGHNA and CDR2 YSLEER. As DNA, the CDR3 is TGCGCCAGCAGCCCCGGACAGTACACCGGGGAGCTGTTTTTT. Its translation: CASSPGQYTGELFF.

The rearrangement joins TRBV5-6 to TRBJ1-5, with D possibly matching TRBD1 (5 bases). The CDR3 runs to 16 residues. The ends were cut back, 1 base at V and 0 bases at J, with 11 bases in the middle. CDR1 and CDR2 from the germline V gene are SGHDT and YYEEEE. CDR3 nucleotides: TGTGCCAGCAGCTTGTTGTCAGGGTCTAGCAATCAGCCCCAGCATTTT. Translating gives CASSLLSGSSNQPQHF.

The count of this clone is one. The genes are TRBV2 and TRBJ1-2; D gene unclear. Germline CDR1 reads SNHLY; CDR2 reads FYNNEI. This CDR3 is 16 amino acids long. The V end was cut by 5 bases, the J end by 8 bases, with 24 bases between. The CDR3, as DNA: TGTGCCAGCAGTCTTGATGGCCCCCAGCACTCGAGGGGCTACACCTTC. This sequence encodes CASSLDGPQHSRGYTF.

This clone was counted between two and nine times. CDR3 protein: CASSSNSEQGAYEQYF. CDR3 bases: TGTGCCAGCAGCTCCAACTCCGAACAGGGGGCTTACGAGCAGTACTTC. The chain links TRBV11-2 to TRBJ2-7, with 9 bases fitting TRBD1. Germline V gene lookup returns CDR1 SGHAT and CDR2 FQNNGV. Unmatched junction bases numbered 11, after V lost 4 bases and J lost 4 bases. This CDR3 has 16 amino acids. Full variable domain (remainder filled in from reference TRBV11-2 and TRBJ2-7): EAGVAQSPRYKIIEKRQSVAFWCNPISGHATLYWYQQILGQGPKLLIQFQNNGVVDDSQLPKDRFSAERLKGVDSTLKIQPAKLEDSAVYLCASSSNSEQGAYEQYFGPGTRLTVT.

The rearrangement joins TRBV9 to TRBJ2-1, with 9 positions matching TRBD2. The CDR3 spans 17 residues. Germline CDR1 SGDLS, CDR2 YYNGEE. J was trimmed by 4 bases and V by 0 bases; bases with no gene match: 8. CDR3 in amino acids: CASSVDGSGGLYNEQFF. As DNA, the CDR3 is TGTGCCAGCAGCGTAGATGGTAGCGGGGGACTTTACAATGAGCAGTTCTTC.

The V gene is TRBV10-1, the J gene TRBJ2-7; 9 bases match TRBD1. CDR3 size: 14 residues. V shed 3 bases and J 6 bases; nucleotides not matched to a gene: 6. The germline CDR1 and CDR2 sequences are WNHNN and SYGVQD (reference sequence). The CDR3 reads CASSEATGGREQYF. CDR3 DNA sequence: TGCGCCAGCAGTGAAGCGACAGGGGGGCGCGAGCAGTACTTC.

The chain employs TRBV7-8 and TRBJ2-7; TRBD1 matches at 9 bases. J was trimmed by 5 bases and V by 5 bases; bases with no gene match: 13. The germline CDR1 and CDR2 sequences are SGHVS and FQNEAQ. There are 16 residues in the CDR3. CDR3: CASSQSPRDRVNEQYF. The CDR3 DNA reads TGTGCCAGCAGCCAGAGCCCCAGGGACAGGGTCAACGAGCAGTACTTC.

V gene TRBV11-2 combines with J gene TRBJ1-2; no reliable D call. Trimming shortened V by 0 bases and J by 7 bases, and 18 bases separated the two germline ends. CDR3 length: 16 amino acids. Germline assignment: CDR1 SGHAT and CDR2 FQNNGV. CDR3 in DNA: TGTGCCAGCAGCTTAGATTCTGTCAGGCGCCCTATTGGCTACACCTTC. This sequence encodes CASSLDSVRRPIGYTF.

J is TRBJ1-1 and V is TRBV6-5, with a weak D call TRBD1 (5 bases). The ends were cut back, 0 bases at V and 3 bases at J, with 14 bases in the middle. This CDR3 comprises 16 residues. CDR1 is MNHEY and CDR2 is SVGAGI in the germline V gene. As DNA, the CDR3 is TGTGCCAGCAGTTACTCAATGGTAGGGGCGGACACTGAAGCTTTCTTT. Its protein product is CASSYSMVGADTEAFF.

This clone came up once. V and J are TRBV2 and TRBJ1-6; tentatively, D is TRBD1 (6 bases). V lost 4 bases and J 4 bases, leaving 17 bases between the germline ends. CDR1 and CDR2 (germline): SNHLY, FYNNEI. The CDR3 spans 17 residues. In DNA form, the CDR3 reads TGTGCCAGCAGTGGACCAGCGACAGGAACTTATAATTCACCCCTCCACTTT. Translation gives CASSGPATGTYNSPLHF.

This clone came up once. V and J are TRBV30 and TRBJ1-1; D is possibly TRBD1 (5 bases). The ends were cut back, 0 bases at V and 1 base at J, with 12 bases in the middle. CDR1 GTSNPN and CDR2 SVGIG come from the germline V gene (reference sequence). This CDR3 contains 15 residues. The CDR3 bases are TGTGCCTGGAGTGTACTCCCGGGGGGGAACACTGAAGCTTTCTTT. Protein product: CAWSVLPGGNTEAFF.

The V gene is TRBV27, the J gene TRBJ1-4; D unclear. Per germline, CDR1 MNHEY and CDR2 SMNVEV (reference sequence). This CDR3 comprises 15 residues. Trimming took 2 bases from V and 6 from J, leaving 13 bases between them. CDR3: CASSLRQNGDEKLFF. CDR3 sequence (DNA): TGTGCCAGCAGTTTACGCCAGAACGGGGATGAAAAACTGTTTTTT.

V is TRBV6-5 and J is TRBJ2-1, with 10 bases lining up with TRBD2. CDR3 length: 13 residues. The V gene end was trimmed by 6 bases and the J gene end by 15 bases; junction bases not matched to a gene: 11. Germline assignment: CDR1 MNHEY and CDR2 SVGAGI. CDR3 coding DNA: TGTGCCAGCAGCCGAGGCAGCGGGGGGGCCCGGTTCTTC. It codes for CASSRGSGGARFF.

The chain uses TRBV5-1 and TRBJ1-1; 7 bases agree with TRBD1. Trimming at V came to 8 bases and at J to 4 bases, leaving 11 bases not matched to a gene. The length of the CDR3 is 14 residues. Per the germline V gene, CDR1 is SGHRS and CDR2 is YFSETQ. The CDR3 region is CASTKGAKGTEAFF. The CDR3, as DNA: TGCGCCAGTACCAAGGGGGCAAAAGGCACTGAAGCTTTCTTT. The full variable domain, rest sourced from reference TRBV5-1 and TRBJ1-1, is KAGVTQTPRYLIKTRGQQVTLSCSPISGHRSVSWYQQTPGQGLQFLFEYFSETQRNKGNFPGRFSGRQFSNSRSEMNVSTLELGDSALYLCASTKGAKGTEAFFGQGTRLTVV.

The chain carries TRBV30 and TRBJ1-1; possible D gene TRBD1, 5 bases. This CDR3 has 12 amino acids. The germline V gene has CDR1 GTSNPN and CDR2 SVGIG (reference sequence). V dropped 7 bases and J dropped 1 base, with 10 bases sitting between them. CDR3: CAFITGNTEAFF. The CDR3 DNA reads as TGTGCCTTCATTACAGGGAACACTGAAGCTTTCTTT.

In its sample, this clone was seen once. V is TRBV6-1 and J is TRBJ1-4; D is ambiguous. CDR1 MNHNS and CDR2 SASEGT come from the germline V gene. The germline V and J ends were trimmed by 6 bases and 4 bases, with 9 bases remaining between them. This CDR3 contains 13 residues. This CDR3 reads CASSRVDNEKLFF. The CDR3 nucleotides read TGTGCCAGCAGCCGGGTAGATAATGAAAAACTGTTTTTT.

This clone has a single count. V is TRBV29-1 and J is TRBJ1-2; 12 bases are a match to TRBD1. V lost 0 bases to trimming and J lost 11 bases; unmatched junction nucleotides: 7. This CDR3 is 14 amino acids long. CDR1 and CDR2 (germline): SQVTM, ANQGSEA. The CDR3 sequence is CSVEEGQGARTYTF. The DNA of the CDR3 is TGCAGCGTTGAAGAGGGACAGGGGGCTAGGACGTACACCTTC. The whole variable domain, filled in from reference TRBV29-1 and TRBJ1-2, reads SAVISQKPSRDICQRGTSLTIQCQVDSQVTMMFWYRQQPGQSLTLIATANQGSEATYESGFVIDKFPISRPNLTFSTLTVSNMSPEDSSIYLCSVEEGQGARTYTFGSGTRLTVV.

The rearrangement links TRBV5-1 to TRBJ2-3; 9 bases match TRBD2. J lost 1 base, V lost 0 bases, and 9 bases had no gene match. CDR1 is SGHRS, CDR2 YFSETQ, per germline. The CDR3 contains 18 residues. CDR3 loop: CASSLVSGGPPGTDTQYF. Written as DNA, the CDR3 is TGCGCCAGCAGCTTGGTAAGCGGGGGGCCACCTGGCACAGATACGCAGTATTTT.